This passage covers 6 T cell receptor beta chains from one sample sequenced in a study of radiotherapy plus CTLA-4 blockade in lung cancer. Produced via immunoSEQ multiplex PCR; TCRdb's table is partial and in-frame only. The repertoire holds approximately 94,000 clones, with roughly 85% as singletons. Sequences were derived from peripheral blood, sampled from a patient treated with radiotherapy plus ipilimumab. The receptors were gathered from a human donor with non-small cell lung cancer that progressed on radiotherapy plus ipilimumab.

The rearrangement uses TRBV30 and TRBJ1-4; D gene unclear. This CDR3 region has 15 residues. Germline V gene lookup returns CDR1 GTSNPN and CDR2 SVGIG (reference sequence). V dropped 1 base and J dropped 0 bases, with 9 bases sitting between them. CDR3 sequence reads: CAWSGREATNEKLFF. CDR3 bases: TGTGCCTGGAGTGGAAGGGAAGCAACTAATGAAAAACTGTTTTTT.

The chain carries TRBV9 and TRBJ2-2, with D perhaps matching TRBD2 (6 bases). CDR1 is SGDLS and CDR2 is YYNGEE in the germline V gene. V lost 1 base and J lost 0, with 10 bases in between. The CDR3 spans 16 residues. The DNA for the CDR3 is TGTGCCAGCAGCGTATTACAGCGGGCGAACACCGGGGAGCTGTTTTTT. It specifies CASSVLQRANTGELFF.

This chain connects TRBV5-1 to TRBJ1-1; no clear D. The CDR3 sequence is 11 residues long. Trimming removed 2 bases from V and 8 bases from J, with 7 bases in between. Germline V gene lookup returns CDR1 SGHRS and CDR2 YFSETQ. CDR3 loop: CASSFVGEAFF. CDR3 nucleotides: TGCGCCAGCAGCTTTGTCGGGGAAGCTTTCTTT.

This sequence joins TRBV18 and TRBJ2-7; unclear D gene. In germline, CDR1 is KGHSH, CDR2 LQKENI. Trimming took 3 bases from V and 1 from J, leaving 7 bases between them. The CDR3 extends over 13 amino acids. The CDR3, as DNA: TGTGCCAGCTCACCGATAGGGTCCTACGAGCAGTACGTC. It codes for CASSPIGSYEQYV.

V usage is TRBV29-1 and J usage is TRBJ1-1, with no clear D. The ends were cut back, 5 bases at V and 0 bases at J, with 10 bases in the middle. Germline assignment: CDR1 SQVTM and CDR2 ANQGSEA. This CDR3 has 13 residues. CDR3 in DNA: TGCAGCGTTTCTGGAGCGCTGAACACTGAAGCTTTCTTT. Protein sequence: CSVSGALNTEAFF.

V gene TRBV5-4 combines with J gene TRBJ2-1, with no clear D. V shed 0 bases and J shed 5 bases, with 9 bases lying between them. The germline CDR1 and CDR2 sequences are SGHNT and YYREEE (reference sequence). CDR3 length: 14 residues. For the CDR3, the DNA is TGTGCCAGCAGCTTGGCCGCCAGAAACAATGAGCAGTTCTTC. It yields the protein CASSLAARNNEQFF.